The 17 T cell receptor beta chains below were found in one sample sequenced in a study of blood T cell repertoires in COVID-19. Produced via immunoSEQ multiplex PCR; TCRdb's table is partial and in-frame only. The data contain 100,000 to 150,000 clones, roughly 80% of them singletons. The specimen sequenced was peripheral blood. These receptors originate from a woman between 50 and 59 years old with acute or convalescent COVID-19.

The chain couples TRBV13 to TRBJ1-3, with D unclear. V gave up 4 bases and J gave up 4 bases, with 11 bases separating them. Per germline, CDR1 PRHDT and CDR2 FYEKMQ (reference sequence). This CDR3 is built from 14 residues. The CDR3 spells CASSSGGGGNTIYF. The CDR3 coding sequence is TGTGCCAGCAGCTCCGGTGGAGGGGGAAACACCATATATTTT.

The J gene is TRBJ1-1, the V gene TRBV6-6; 8 bases are a match to TRBD1. The germline gives CDR1 MNHNY, CDR2 SVGAGI (reference sequence). J was trimmed by 1 base and V by 5 bases; bases with no gene match: 12. This CDR3 comprises 17 residues. The chain's CDR3 is CASSPATNRGGNTEAFF. The CDR3 DNA reads TGTGCCAGCAGTCCCGCGACAAACAGGGGGGGGAACACTGAAGCTTTCTTT.

The chain is built from TRBV28 and TRBJ1-2, with a weak D call TRBD1 (6 bases). The CDR3 has 13 amino acids. CDR1 and CDR2 from the germline V gene are MDHEN and SYDVKM. V was pared by 6 bases and J by 2 bases, with 10 bases between. The CDR3 spells CASRRQENYGYTF. CDR3 DNA: TGTGCCAGCAGGCGACAGGAGAACTATGGCTACACCTTC.

The V gene is TRBV3-1 (or the pseudogene TRBV3-2), the J gene TRBJ1-6; a possible D gene is TRBD1 (6 bases). The germline gives CDR1 LGHDT, CDR2 YNNKEL (reference sequence). V lost 0 bases, J lost 13 bases, and 16 bases lay in between. The CDR3 is 15 residues long. DNA for the CDR3: TGTGCCAGCAGCCAAGAAGTGGGACAAAGTTCTCCCCTCCACTTT. It is translated as CASSQEVGQSSPLHF.

The chain joins TRBV18 to TRBJ1-2, with TRBD1 identical over 7 bases. This CDR3 has 14 residues. Germline CDR1 and CDR2: KGHSH and LQKENI. The V and J ends lost 1 base and 6 bases, in that order; junction bases with no gene match: 5. This CDR3 reads CASSPLLDRDGYTF. The CDR3 nucleotides are TGTGCCAGCTCACCACTACTCGACAGGGATGGCTACACCTTC.

In DNA, the CDR3 is TGTGCCAGCAGCCGAGGGACAGGCCGGCGCCGAAATGAGCAGTTCTTC. Translating it yields CASSRGTGRRRNEQFF. The chain recombines TRBV7-9 with TRBJ2-1, with TRBD1 identical over 8 bases. The V gene's germline CDR1 is SEHNR and CDR2 FQNEAQ (reference sequence). V shed 5 bases and J 7 bases; nucleotides not matched to a gene: 13. The CDR3 extends over 16 amino acids.

The chain carries TRBV24-1 and TRBJ2-2; 10 bases line up with TRBD1. The CDR3 consists of 13 residues. The junction had 3 bases not matched to a gene; V was cut back by 10 bases and J by 5 bases. The germline V gene encodes CDR1 KGHDR and CDR2 SFDVKD. In DNA form, the CDR3 reads TGTGCCACGGGACAGGGGATGACCGGGGAGCTGTTTTTT. It codes for CATGQGMTGELFF.

Turning to this clone: Other DNA sequences in the same sample also yield this CDR3. This chain joins TRBV28 and TRBJ1-3; 8 positions agree with TRBD1. The V segment lost 5 bases and the J segment 2 bases; nucleotides outside the gene matches: 5. The germline V gene encodes CDR1 MDHEN and CDR2 SYDVKM. This CDR3 contains 15 residues. CDR3 bases: TGTGCCAGCAGTCCCGACAGGGGAGCTGGAAACACCATATATTTT. Protein: CASSPDRGAGNTIYF.

The rearrangement links TRBV19 to TRBJ1-6; D call uncertain. With 3 bases removed from V and 0 bases from J, the gap between germline ends came to 9 bases. This CDR3 is built from 16 residues. Germline values: CDR1 LNHDA, CDR2 SQIVND (reference sequence). DNA of the CDR3: TGTGCCAGTAGTATTGTGGGGAGCTCCTATAATTCACCCCTCCACTTT. It yields the protein CASSIVGSSYNSPLHF. Full variable domain (outside the CDR3, taken from reference TRBV19 and TRBJ1-6): DGGITQSPKYLFRKEGQNVTLSCEQNLNHDAMYWYRQDPGQGLRLIYYSQIVNDFQKGDIAEGYSVSREKKESFPLTVTSAQKNPTAFYLCASSIVGSSYNSPLHFGNGTRLTVT.

J is TRBJ2-3 and V is TRBV4-1; maybe TRBD2 (6 bases). The CDR3 has 16 residues. With 4 bases removed from V and 2 bases from J, the gap between germline ends came to 16 bases. Germline V gene sequence: CDR1 MGHRA, CDR2 YSYEKL. CDR3 loop: CASSLTTRGFTDTQYF. DNA for the CDR3: TGCGCCAGCAGCCTCACTACGCGGGGATTCACAGATACGCAGTATTTT.

The chain has TRBV12-3 or TRBV12-4 and TRBJ1-1; D is uncertain. The CDR3 extends over 12 amino acids. Between the trimmed V and J ends, which lost 8 bases and 4 bases, there was a span of 11 bases. The CDR3 bases are TGTGCCAGCTCAAGGAGACGCACTGAAGCTTTCTTT. It specifies CASSRRRTEAFF.

The table lists this clone with many counts. Other DNA sequences within the sample encode an identical CDR3. V usage is TRBV6-5 and J usage is TRBJ2-1, with 8 bases lining up with TRBD2. Trimming cost V 6 bases and J 0 bases; bases outside gene matches: 4. CDR3 length: 15 amino acids. Germline CDR1 is MNHEY and CDR2 is SVGAGI. CDR3 protein: CASSLSGGSYNEQFF. In DNA, the CDR3 is TGTGCCAGCAGCTTAAGCGGGGGCTCCTACAATGAGCAGTTCTTC.

V and J are TRBV6-5 and TRBJ2-7; D is possibly TRBD1 (8 bases). V lost 7 bases and J 6 bases, leaving 19 bases between the germline ends. The CDR3 covers 14 residues. The germline gives CDR1 MNHEY, CDR2 SVGAGI. CDR3 coding DNA: TGTGCCAGCAAAACCTACAGGGGGGGTGCCGAGCAGTACTTC. This gives the protein CASKTYRGGAEQYF.

This chain joins TRBV27 and TRBJ2-7, with TRBD1 matching over 9 bases. CDR1 is MNHEY and CDR2 is SMNVEV in the germline V gene (reference sequence). CDR3 length equals 14 residues. The junction had 8 bases not matched to a gene; V was cut back by 4 bases and J by 7 bases. The CDR3 sequence is CASSSLDRGGEQYF. The CDR3 DNA follows: TGTGCCAGCAGTTCCCTCGACAGGGGGGGTGAGCAGTACTTC.

The chain uses TRBV7-2 and TRBJ1-3; TRBD1 matches at 7 bases. The J segment lost 0 bases and the V segment lost 5 bases, leaving 4 bases of the junction unmatched. This CDR3 region has 15 residues. CDR1 is SGHTA, CDR2 FQGNSA, per germline. The CDR3 nucleotides read TGTGCCAGCAGCCAACAGGGGAGCTCTGGAAACACCATATATTTT. Translated: CASSQQGSSGNTIYF.

This rearrangement joins TRBV9 to TRBJ1-2; 8 bases match TRBD1. CDR3 size: 14 residues. Germline V gene lookup returns CDR1 SGDLS and CDR2 YYNGEE. V gave up 2 bases and J gave up 8 bases; unmatched junction bases: 8. CDR3 DNA: TGTGCCAGCAGCGTCGACCCAGGGGGCGAGGGCTACACCTTC. As protein: CASSVDPGGEGYTF.

The chain links TRBV24-1 to TRBJ1-1; 8 bases match TRBD1. Trimming at V came to 3 bases and at J to 5 bases, leaving 7 bases not matched to a gene. Germline V gives CDR1 KGHDR, CDR2 SFDVKD. The CDR3 has 15 residues. The chain's CDR3 is CATSDNDRGQTEAFF. The CDR3 DNA reads as TGTGCCACCAGTGATAACGACAGGGGACAAACTGAAGCTTTCTTT.